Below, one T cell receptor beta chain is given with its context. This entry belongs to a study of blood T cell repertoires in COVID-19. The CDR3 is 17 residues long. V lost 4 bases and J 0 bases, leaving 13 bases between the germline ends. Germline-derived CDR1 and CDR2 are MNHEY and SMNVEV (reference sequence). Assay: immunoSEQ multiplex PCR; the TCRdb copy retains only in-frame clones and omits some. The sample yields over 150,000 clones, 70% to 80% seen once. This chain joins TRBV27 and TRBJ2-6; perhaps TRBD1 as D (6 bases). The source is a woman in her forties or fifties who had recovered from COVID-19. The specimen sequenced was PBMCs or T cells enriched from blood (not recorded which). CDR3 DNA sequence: TGTGCCAGCAGTTCCCTGACAGGCGGCTCTGGGGCCAACGTCCTGACTTTC. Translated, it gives CASSSLTGGSGANVLTF.